Listed below are T cell receptor beta chains from one sample, sequenced in a study of cytomegalovirus exposure and HLA in healthy donors. Assay: immunoSEQ multiplex PCR; the TCRdb copy retains only in-frame clones and omits some. The sample includes 200,000 to 250,000 clones, roughly 80% seen only once; the top ten take 2.9%. Sequenced material: PBMCs. The receptors were sampled from a man aged 25-40 years in good health and CMV-seronegative. Both conserved end residues are part of each CDR3. The order of the fields is J gene, D gene, V gene, clone size, CDR3 DNA, CDR3 protein. The D gene is left open where the match is weak. Clone size is not always given. Where it is, it says once, few, many or a class for expanded clones.

>TRBJ1-1|TRBD1|TRBV6-5|-
TGTGCCAGCAGGAGACAGGGGCAGAACACTGAAGCTTTCTTT
CASRRQGQNTEAFF
>TRBJ1-1|TRBD1|TRBV28|-
TGTGCCAGCAGTTTAATGACAGGGGCGATGGGGATGAACACTGAAGCTTTCTTT
CASSLMTGAMGMNTEAFF
>TRBJ2-1|TRBD1|TRBV9|-
TGTGCCAGCAGCGTAAGTGGACAGGGAGGAAATGAGCAGTTCTTC
CASSVSGQGGNEQFF
>TRBJ2-7|-|TRBV5-6|-
TGTGCCAGCAGCTTATTACAGGGCGCGTACGAGCAGTACTTC
CASSLLQGAYEQYF
>TRBJ1-1|TRBD1|TRBV7-9|once
TGTGCCAGCAGCTTGGGACAGGGGAGGAACGAAGCTTTCTTT
CASSLGQGRNEAFF
>TRBJ2-7|TRBD1|TRBV5-1|-
TGCGCCAGCAGCTTCCGGGACAGGGGGACCTACGAGCAGTACTTC
CASSFRDRGTYEQYF
>TRBJ1-1|-|TRBV7-3|-
TGTGCCAGCAGCTGGACATTGAACACTGAAGCTTTCTTT
CASSWTLNTEAFF
>TRBJ2-7|TRBD2|TRBV10-1|-
TGCGCCAGCAGTAGCGGGGGGCCGCCCTACGAGCAGTACTTC
CASSSGGPPYEQYF
>TRBJ2-2|TRBD1|TRBV5-1|-
TGCGCCAGCAGCCATGGACAGGGGTCCACCGGGGAGCTGTTTTTT
CASSHGQGSTGELFF
>TRBJ2-2|TRBD2|TRBV11-2|-
TGTGCCAGCAGCTTAGAGGGGACTAGCCGACAAGTCGGGGAGCTGTTTTTT
CASSLEGTSRQVGELFF
>TRBJ2-3|TRBD2|TRBV9|few
TGTGCCAGCAGCTTCCGGCGGGGGGGACTAGATACGCAGTATTTT
CASSFRRGGLDTQYF
>TRBJ2-5|TRBD2|TRBV4-2|-
TGTGCCAGCAGCCAGCTCGTGGGGAGCGGGGGGCCACAAGAGACCCAGTACTTC
CASSQLVGSGGPQETQYF
>TRBJ1-2|TRBD1|TRBV5-1|-
TGCGCCAGCAGCTCTGGAGGGGGACAGGGGGCGCGGGGCTACACCTTC
CASSSGGGQGARGYTF
>TRBJ2-1|-|TRBV5-6|few
TGTGCCAGCAGCTTTGGTCGCAGGGGAATTGACAATGAGCAGTTCTTC
CASSFGRRGIDNEQFF
>TRBJ2-1|TRBD2|TRBV7-6|-
TGTGCCAGCAGCGTACTAGCGGGGGAGCAGTTCTTC
CASSVLAGEQFF
>TRBJ1-1|-|TRBV27|-
TGTGCCAGCAGTCTCTCCAGGGACACTGAAGCTTTCTTT
CASSLSRDTEAFF
>TRBJ2-1|TRBD2|TRBV9|-
TGTGCCAGCAGCGTAGATGGGGGGGTATACAATGAGCAGTTCTTC
CASSVDGGVYNEQFF
>TRBJ1-1|-|TRBV5-1|-
TGCGCCAGCAGCTTGGCCTCAGGGAACACTGAAGCTTTCTTT
CASSLASGNTEAFF
>TRBJ1-3|-|TRBV15|-
TGTGCCACCAGCAGAGTACAGGGCTCTGGAAACACCATATATTTT
CATSRVQGSGNTIYF
>TRBJ1-6|TRBD1|TRBV5-6|-
TGTGCCAGCAGCTTGCGACAGGGTTATTCACCCCTCCACTTT
CASSLRQGYSPLHF
>TRBJ2-1|-|TRBV4-3|-
TGCGCCAGCAGCCAGGATCGTACCAGGCACAATGAGCAGTTCTTC
CASSQDRTRHNEQFF
>TRBJ2-5|-|TRBV28|-
TGTGCCAGCAGTCGACTAGGGGGGGGCCAGGAGACCCAGTACTTC
CASSRLGGGQETQYF
>TRBJ1-6|TRBD1|TRBV19|-
TGTGCCAGTAGTACTGCAGGGGGTTCACCCCTCCACTTT
CASSTAGGSPLHF
>TRBJ2-7|-|TRBV10-3|-
TGTGCCATCAGATCCCCGGGTTACGAGCAGTACTTC
CAIRSPGYEQYF
>TRBJ1-2|-|TRBV28|few
TGTGCCAGCAGTTTAGGAGGATATGGCTACACCTTC
CASSLGGYGYTF
>TRBJ1-6|-|TRBV5-1|-
TGCGCCAGCAAGGAGGGGACGAATAATTCACCCCTCCACTTT
CASKEGTNNSPLHF
>TRBJ2-6|TRBD1|TRBV28|-
TGTGCCAGCAGTGGGACAGGGGAAGCTGGGGCCAACGTCCTGACTTTC
CASSGTGEAGANVLTF
>TRBJ1-6|-|TRBV9|-
TGTGCCAGCAGCGAAGGGGCGTCCGGCAATTCACCCCTCCACTTT
CASSEGASGNSPLHF
>TRBJ2-3|TRBD2|TRBV15|-
TGTGCCACCAGCGAAACTAGCGGGGTCGGGGATACGCAGTATTTT
CATSETSGVGDTQYF
>TRBJ2-2|TRBD1|TRBV5-1|-
TGCGCCAGCAGCCCCAGGACAGGGAATTTTGGGACCGGGGAGCTGTTTTTT
CASSPRTGNFGTGELFF
>TRBJ1-6|TRBD1|TRBV7-8|-
TGTGCCAGCAGGGGACAGGGAGGGAATTCACCCCTCCACTTT
CASRGQGGNSPLHF
>TRBJ2-2|-|TRBV19|-
TGTGCCAGTTCCCCCAGGGTGGGGACCGGGGAGCTGTTTTTT
CASSPRVGTGELFF
>TRBJ1-3|TRBD1|TRBV7-8|-
TGTGCCAGCAGCTTAGGTCGCAGGGGGTACGGAAACACCATATATTTT
CASSLGRRGYGNTIYF
>TRBJ1-4|-|TRBV6-1|-
TGTGCCAGCAGCGAGAGGAGGCTTAACTCTGAAAAACTGTTTTTT
CASSERRLNSEKLFF
>TRBJ2-1|TRBD1|TRBV5-1|-
TGCGCCAGCAGCTTGGGCAGGGGGCCGGATGAGCAGTTCTTC
CASSLGRGPDEQFF
>TRBJ1-5|TRBD1|TRBV5-4|-
TGTGCCAGCAGCTCGGGACAGGGCGGGAGGAATCAGCCCCAGCATTTT
CASSSGQGGRNQPQHF
>TRBJ2-2|TRBD2|TRBV9|once
TGTGCCAGCAGCCGGGAGGGGGGCGGGGAGCTGTTTTTT
CASSREGGGELFF
>TRBJ2-7|TRBD1|TRBV5-4|-
TGTGCCAGCAGTCCGGTAGGACAGGGGGAATACGAGCAGTACTTC
CASSPVGQGEYEQYF
>TRBJ2-7|-|TRBV28|-
TGTGCCAGCAGTTTAAGTTTTACAGCACCCTACGAGCAGTACTTC
CASSLSFTAPYEQYF
>TRBJ2-7|-|TRBV5-5|once
TGTGCCAGCAGCAACAGATCCTACGAGCAGTACTTC
CASSNRSYEQYF
>TRBJ2-3|-|TRBV27|few
TGTGCCAGCAGCCCTCAAAACAGCCTATCCACAGATACGCAGTATTTT
CASSPQNSLSTDTQYF
>TRBJ1-2|TRBD1|TRBV27|once
TGTGCCAGCAGTTATAAATTAACGGGGACAGGGGGAGGCTATGGCTACACCTTC
CASSYKLTGTGGGYGYTF
>TRBJ2-5|-|TRBV14|-
TGTGCCAGCAGCCATGAGCTAGTGCCCCAAGAGACCCAGTACTTC
CASSHELVPQETQYF